This TCR beta chain comes out of a study of cytotoxic CD8 clonotypes in ibrutinib-treated CLL (dated by TCRdb to the early 2020s). About the full investigation: The cohort was composed of 11 relapsed/refractory and around 14 treatment-naive patients; IGHV unmutated status was identified in some 17 patients. Responses were partial in roughly 24 patients and complete in 2; after median about 63 months follow-up, about 14 stayed in remission and about twelve progressed. Samples at response were collected after a median of about 13 months of treatment, with a range of roughly 6 to 40 months. On average, each sample had about 250,000 productive templates and 96,000 or so productive rearrangements. Every remission and progressive disease sample was obtained while ibrutinib was still being received by the patients. Of the approximately 94 people in the trial, 25 to 30 had longitudinal samples available. Cryopreserved peripheral blood mononuclear cells were obtained before treatment, at response, and at either sustained remission or disease progression.

Each clonotype received, on average, around 10x coverage in deep resolution sequencing performed on a MiSeq, where the target depth lay between 1 in 1 million and 1 in 200,000 T cells. The immunoSEQ hsTCRB Kit was used to generate the TCR beta libraries. The original pipeline was this. The data were analyzed with ImmunoSEQ Analyzer and ImmunoSEQ Data Assistant, and V, D and J gene assignments followed IMGT definitions. Clonality was computed as one minus normalized Shannon entropy of productive rearrangement frequencies, ranging from 0 to 1. Public clonotype analysis was restricted to overrepresented clonotypes comprising at least 0.05% of each patient's repertoire. Some 13 age-matched healthy donor repertoires from immuneACCESS were used as controls for clonality. Sourced from immuneACCESS, this table was stored by TCRdb with only in-frame sequences that have V and J called. A share of the clones is absent; for the studies checked, an unresolved V gene accounts for under half, and the remainder has no known explanation. Clone size and V and J calls were adopted from that table, with D and trimming inferred from the DNA. In this sample the table shows about 140,000 clones, over 75% of which occur a single time. The ten largest clonotypes hold 6% to 9.5% of the sample.

V is reduced by 1 base and J by 5 bases, leaving a spacing of 11 bases between them. In the germline V gene (reference sequence), CDR1 corresponds to MNHNY and CDR2 to SVGAGI. The CDR3 sequence holds 14 residues, the cysteine and phenylalanine included. The CDR3 DNA has 42 bases and is translated from base 1. Of note for this clone: The clone's antigen remains unknown. The input lacks base qualities; no much larger clone sits a single base away.

Approximately 2 micrograms of genomic DNA were extracted from cryopreserved PBMCs for TCR beta library preparation. Longitudinal blood samples from CLL patients on ibrutinib monotherapy underwent high-throughput TCR beta sequencing. Patients were enrolled in a phase 2 open-label single-center ibrutinib monotherapy trial. Here is what the overall study found, with its caveats: Sampling times were not matched between sustained-remission and progressing patients, and lymph node repertoires were not studied. At ibrutinib response clonality went up, during sustained remission it held steady, and at progression it dropped back toward baseline. Public clonotypes were rare and either shrank or stayed stable during treatment, and the rise in clonality at ibrutinib response reflected expansion of private clonotypes. Baseline clonality exceeded that of age-matched healthy donors and correlated strongly with circulating CD8+ T-cell counts.

The TCR comes from a human donor with chronic lymphocytic leukemia. The sequence links TRBV6-6 to TRBJ2-5, and TRBD2 may be the D gene, going by 7 matching bases. The specimen comprised PBMCs, sampled after 36 months of ibrutinib treatment. The nucleotides are TGTGCCAGCAGTTACTGGGGGCGGGGGGAGACCCAGTACTTC. The resulting protein is CASSYWGRGETQYF.